These T cell receptor beta chains were read from a single sample in a study of Ad26.COV2.S vaccination and SARS-CoV-2 variants. Data came from immunoSEQ multiplex PCR; TCRdb stores just in-frame clones and leaves some out. The repertoire holds over 450,000 clones, with 80% to 90% as singletons. The specimen was peripheral blood, collected in a trial of Ad26.COV2.S vaccine versus placebo. The receptor source for this set is a person aged 18-60 years who received the Ad26.COV2.S COVID-19 vaccine or a placebo. Both conserved end residues are part of each CDR3. The D gene is left open where the match is weak. Only some rows state a clone size, as once, few, many or a class for expanded clones.

j_call d_call v_call clone_size cdr3_nt cdr3_aa
TRBJ2-7 TRBD2 TRBV18 . TGTGCCAGCTCAGCTACTAGCGGGGGGGCCTACGAGCAGTACTTC CASSATSGGAYEQYF
TRBJ2-7 . TRBV11-1 . TGTGCCAGCAGCCTAACCTACGAGCAGTACTTC CASSLTYEQYF
TRBJ2-3 . TRBV24-1 . TGTGCCACCAGTGATACACCACCCACAGGGAACACGGCAGATACGCAGTATTTT CATSDTPPTGNTADTQYF
TRBJ1-2 . TRBV7-9 . TGTGCCAGCAGCTTAGGGGACCGAGGCTACACCTTC CASSLGDRGYTF
TRBJ1-6 . TRBV3-1/TRBV3-2 . TGTGCCAGCAGCCAAGGGGGCCTTAATTCACCCCTCCACTTT CASSQGGLNSPLHF
TRBJ1-2 . TRBV3-1/TRBV3-2 . TGTGCCAGCAGCCAAGTAAGTGGGGACTATGGCTACACCTTC CASSQVSGDYGYTF
TRBJ2-2 . TRBV28 once TGTGCCAGCAGTATTCAGTCGACCGGGGAGCTGTTTTTT CASSIQSTGELFF
TRBJ2-7 . TRBV3-1/TRBV3-2 . TGTGCCAGCAGCCAAGTAGGGAGCTCCTACGAGCAGTACTTC CASSQVGSSYEQYF
TRBJ1-1 TRBD1 TRBV6-6 . TGTGCCAGCAGCCTAAATCCGGGACAGGGGGCATCCGAAGCTTTCTTT CASSLNPGQGASEAFF
TRBJ2-7 . TRBV10-2 . TGCGCCAGCGTCACTAGCCGTAGGCAGCAGTACTTC CASVTSRRQQYF
TRBJ1-2 . TRBV10-3 . TGTGCCATCAGTGAGTCGGCAGAAAAATGGGGCTACACCTTC CAISESAEKWGYTF
TRBJ2-2 . TRBV27 . TGTGCCAGCAGTTTAAGAGACACCGGGGAGCTGTTTTTT CASSLRDTGELFF
TRBJ2-5 . TRBV2 . TGTGCCAGCAGTGGGACAGAGGATGAAGAGACCCAGTACTTC CASSGTEDEETQYF
TRBJ1-2 . TRBV7-9 many TGTGCCAGCAGCCCAGGGACGGAATACTATGGCTACACCTTC CASSPGTEYYGYTF
TRBJ2-7 . TRBV30 . TGTGCCTGGAGTGGTCCAGTCAGAGTCTCCTACGAGCAGTACTTC CAWSGPVRVSYEQYF
TRBJ2-3 . TRBV24-1 . TGTGCCACCAGTGATTTGGCGGGAGATACGCAGTATTTT CATSDLAGDTQYF
TRBJ1-5 . TRBV2 . TGTGCCAGCAGTGAAAGTTTTGGCAATCAGCCCCAGCATTTT CASSESFGNQPQHF
TRBJ2-7 TRBD2 TRBV6-5 . TGTGCCAGCAGTTACTCGCTAGCGGGATCCCACGAGCAGTACTTC CASSYSLAGSHEQYF
TRBJ1-5 . TRBV28 . TGTGCCAGCAGTCCTATCAACGGGAATCAGCCCCAGCATTTT CASSPINGNQPQHF
TRBJ1-1 TRBD1 TRBV11-2 . TGTGCCAGCAGCTTAGGACAGGGGGGCCACATGAACACTGAAGCTTTCTTT CASSLGQGGHMNTEAFF
TRBJ2-1 TRBD2 TRBV7-2 . TGTGCCAGCAGCTCTCTAAGACTAGCGGGAGGGTACGATGAGCAGTTCTTC CASSSLRLAGGYDEQFF
TRBJ1-5 . TRBV28 . TGTGCCAGCAGTTTATTGGAGGGGAAGCCCCAGCATTTT CASSLLEGKPQHF
TRBJ1-2 TRBD1 TRBV6-5 . TGTGCCAGCACCAGGGGGGTAGGGTATGGCTACACCTTC CASTRGVGYGYTF
TRBJ1-2 . TRBV24-1 . TGTGCCACCAGTGACCCAGGGGCCTATGGCTACACCTTC CATSDPGAYGYTF
TRBJ1-2 . TRBV2 . TGTGCCAGCAGTGGGCGGGGGGCCTCCGATGGCTACACCTTC CASSGRGASDGYTF
TRBJ1-6 . TRBV6-2/TRBV6-3 . TGTGCCAGCAGTTACGATAACAGGGCTAATTCACCCCTCCACTTT CASSYDNRANSPLHF
TRBJ2-2 . TRBV27 . TGTGCCAGCAGTCCCGGCCCTCCGGAAAACACCGGGGAGCTGTTTTTT CASSPGPPENTGELFF